This T cell receptor (beta chain) was sequenced during a study of blood T cell repertoires in COVID-19 (dated by TCRdb to about 2020). For the study in its entirety: Collaborator samples came from the United States, Italy and Spain and covered acute and convalescent phases of COVID-19. A freely available public database, intended as a resource for researchers studying the immune response to SARS-CoV-2, is where the repertoires were released. The material from the prospective study consisted of cDNA or gDNA derived from T cells, B-cell-depleted T cells, or PBMCs. Where available, HLA class I and class II types were obtained from metadata supplied by the sample provider rather than from assay-based typing. The samples were drawn from two sources: the first 160 participants of the ongoing ImmuneRACE study, and 950 to 1,500 subjects contributed by 6 global collaborators. The dataset comprised deeply sampled blood TCRbeta repertoires from subjects exposed to, actively infected with, or recovered from COVID-19. Sample metadata almost always included a de-identified subject ID, COVID-19 status, age in years and sex. Here is what the overall study found, with its caveats: How much clinical and demographic metadata was included differed by source and by participant, and the metadata was provided uncurated.

The germline V gene gives CDR1 as SGHRS and CDR2 as YFSETQ. From its cysteine to its phenylalanine, the CDR3 spans 14 amino acids. The retained sequence is limited to the CDR3, 42 bases, with the frame set at the first base. V is cut by 0 bases and J by 7 bases, and the space between the germline ends is 13 bases. This clone occurred a few times. Its antigen is unknown. Base qualities are not at hand, and no much larger clone is one base apart. Enrolling through a virtual design, the prospective study's participants ranged in age from about 18 to 89 years and lived across approximately 25 United States geographic areas. To assign participants to cohorts, the prospective study relied on clinical history that participants themselves reported in a screening survey and a study questionnaire. For ImmuneRACE Cohort 3, a participant was defined as recovered based on two consecutive negative NP/OP PCR tests, clearance by a healthcare professional, or resolution of symptoms. Each participant in the prospective study had whole blood, serum and a nasopharyngeal or oropharyngeal swab collected by mobile phlebotomists. Prospective study participants could optionally give additional blood draws and questionnaires over an approximately two-month period. Before DNA extraction, blood samples from the prospective study were shipped at room temperature or frozen.

TCRbeta CDR3 regions were amplified from genomic DNA using the immunoSEQ Assay, a bias-controlled multiplex PCR. The original pipeline was this. Nucleated cell counts per sample were estimated from amplification of reference gene primers within the assay. To quantify the absolute abundance of each unique TCRbeta CDR3 rearrangement, sequence reads were collapsed and filtered. Productive Simpson clonality was computed per sample as the square root of Simpson's diversity index over productive rearrangements. The source is immuneACCESS, and TCRdb retained only in-frame sequences with V and J called. Part of the clones is not carried over; for the studies checked, unresolved V genes explain less than half of this, and the remainder is unexplained. V and J calls and clone size follow that table, whereas D and trimming were derived from the DNA. Here the sample has 150,000 or so clones; 75% to 80% occur a single time. The top ten constitute 2.5% to 3% of the sample.

The TCR was taken from a woman in her fifties or sixties who had recovered from COVID-19. The receptor chain draws on TRBV5-1 and TRBJ1-2; tentative D gene TRBD1, with 5 bases matching. Sequenced input: PBMCs or T cells enriched from blood (not recorded which). The CDR3 reads as follows: CASSLDRLGGGYTF. The DNA sequence is TGCGCCAGCAGCTTGGACAGGCTTGGTGGTGGCTACACCTTC.